This entry lists 20 T cell receptor beta chains sequenced from one sample in a study of PD-L1 blockade in urothelial cancer. Method: immunoSEQ multiplex PCR; TCRdb's copy keeps in-frame clones and lacks some. The repertoire consists of 50,000 to 65,000 clones, with about 80% occurring once and the leading ten covering approximately 6%. The starting material was PBMCs, obtained around atezolizumab (anti-PD-L1) treatment. The receptors shown here come from a man between 40 and 49 years old with urothelial cancer.

This clone was recorded once. CDR3 nucleotide sequence: TGTGCCAGTAGTATAGGGGGCATGGGGCTGGGCACTGAAGCTTTCTTT. Protein product: CASSIGGMGLGTEAFF. The rearrangement joins TRBV19 to TRBJ1-1; TRBD1 is a possible D gene (5 bases). The ends were cut back, 1 base at V and 4 bases at J, with 16 bases in the middle. This CDR3 has 16 amino acids. The germline CDR1 and CDR2 sequences are LNHDA and SQIVND (reference sequence).

The chain links TRBV30 to TRBJ1-1; D perhaps matches TRBD1 (6 bases). Between the trimmed V and J ends, which lost 4 bases and 4 bases, there was a span of 16 bases. Germline lookup yields CDR1 GTSNPN and CDR2 SVGIG (reference sequence). The CDR3 runs 14 residues. The CDR3 is CAWITSGHFTEAFF. CDR3 bases: TGTGCCTGGATCACCTCGGGACACTTCACTGAAGCTTTCTTT.

The V and J genes are TRBV19 and TRBJ2-1, with 10 bases matching TRBD2. CDR1 LNHDA and CDR2 SQIVND come from the germline V gene (reference sequence). V lost 7 bases to trimming and J lost 6 bases; unmatched junction nucleotides: 9. The CDR3 totals 15 residues. The CDR3 coding sequence is TGTGCCAGTACCCACACGGGGACTAGCGTCAATGAGCAGTTCTTC. Translated: CASTHTGTSVNEQFF.

The chain couples TRBV10-3 to TRBJ2-3; 16 positions agree with TRBD2. Germline lookup yields CDR1 ENHRY and CDR2 SYGVKD. This CDR3 is built from 19 residues. V shed 6 bases, J shed 3 bases, and the junction held 12 bases outside the gene matches. The CDR3 nucleotides are TGTGCCATCAGGCCGGGACTAGCGGGAGGGAGGACCGTTACAGATACGCAGTATTTT. It is translated as CAIRPGLAGGRTVTDTQYF.

The rearrangement links TRBV5-1 to TRBJ1-2; D gene unclear. The CDR3 extends over 13 amino acids. Germline V gene data show CDR1 as SGHRS and CDR2 as YFSETQ. V was clipped by 4 bases and J by 3 bases, with 10 bases between them. The CDR3 bases are TGCGCCAGCAGCGGAGGGTGGGACTATGGCTACACCTTC. Amino acids: CASSGGWDYGYTF.

The CDR3 is CASSLARATDTQYF. The CDR3 DNA reads TGCGCCAGCAGCTTGGCCAGGGCGACAGATACGCAGTATTTT. The V call is TRBV5-1, the J call TRBJ2-3; maybe TRBD1 (5 bases). Germline V lookup: CDR1 SGHRS, CDR2 YFSETQ. Trimming removed 0 bases at V and 3 bases at J, with 8 bases between. The CDR3 is 14 amino acids.

In its sample, this clone was seen a few times. This chain connects TRBV5-1 to TRBJ1-1, with TRBD1 identical over 7 bases. J lost 4 bases, V lost 0 bases, and 9 bases had no gene match. Germline CDR1 SGHRS, CDR2 YFSETQ. The CDR3 runs to 16 residues. The chain's CDR3 is CASSLGAGGHFTEAFF. The DNA of the CDR3 is TGCGCCAGCAGCTTGGGTGCAGGGGGGCACTTCACTGAAGCTTTCTTT.

The J gene is TRBJ2-3, the V gene TRBV4-1, with 8 bases identical to TRBD1. After removal of 4 bases from V and 1 base from J, the junction contained 4 bases not matched to a gene. Germline V gene lookup returns CDR1 MGHRA and CDR2 YSYEKL. The CDR3 is 15 amino acids. The CDR3 DNA reads TGCGCCAGCAGCCCTCCGACAGGGGGCACAGATACGCAGTATTTT. Its protein is CASSPPTGGTDTQYF.

The chain carries TRBV28 and TRBJ2-7; D is possibly TRBD1 (5 bases). CDR1 and CDR2 (germline): MDHEN, SYDVKM. V gave up 3 bases and J gave up 5 bases, with 14 bases separating them. The CDR3 has 14 residues. This chain's CDR3 is CASSFGQGHHEQYF. DNA of the CDR3: TGTGCCAGCAGTTTCGGGCAGGGCCACCACGAGCAGTACTTC.

CDR3 region: CASSYTGDTDTQYF. In DNA, the CDR3 is TGTGCCAGCAGCTATACCGGGGACACAGATACGCAGTATTTT. The J gene is TRBJ2-3, the V gene TRBV5-4; possible D gene TRBD2, 5 bases. V gave up 3 bases and J gave up 2 bases, with 10 bases separating them. The CDR3 covers 14 residues. CDR1 is SGHNT, CDR2 YYREEE, per germline (reference sequence).

The rearrangement joins TRBV10-1 to TRBJ2-3, with 13 bases that match TRBD2. There are 15 residues in the CDR3. The germline V gene has CDR1 WNHNN and CDR2 SYGVQD (reference sequence). V was clipped by 3 bases and J by 6 bases; unmatched bases: 3. CDR3 protein: CASSEGLAGADTQYF. The CDR3 region has the DNA TGCGCCAGCAGTGAAGGACTAGCGGGAGCGGATACGCAGTATTTT.

This chain joins TRBV5-4 and TRBJ2-3; TRBD2 is a possible D gene (5 bases). CDR3 size: 13 residues. The V end lost 6 bases, the J end lost 6 bases, and 14 bases lay between the germline ends. From germline, CDR1 is SGHNT and CDR2 YYREEE (reference sequence). CDR3 coding DNA: TGTGCCAGCAACCTACAGTCGGGGGATACGCAGTATTTT. This codes for CASNLQSGDTQYF.

V gene TRBV7-8 combines with J gene TRBJ2-2, with D possibly being TRBD2 (5 bases). The CDR3 has 16 residues. Germline CDR1 is SGHVS and CDR2 is FQNEAQ. The V end lost 5 bases, the J end lost 2 bases, and 15 bases lay between the germline ends. This CDR3 is CASSTLLGPNTGELFF. Written as DNA, the CDR3 is TGTGCCAGCAGCACACTACTAGGACCAAACACCGGGGAGCTGTTTTTT.

This chain links TRBV29-1 with TRBJ2-1; unclear D gene. Trimming took 3 bases from V and 3 from J, leaving 3 bases between them. In germline, CDR1 is SQVTM, CDR2 ANQGSEA. This CDR3 contains 11 residues. The CDR3 spells CSVERYNEQFF. The CDR3 DNA reads TGCAGCGTTGAGCGCTACAATGAGCAGTTCTTC.

V is TRBV7-8 and J is TRBJ1-4; D unclear. This CDR3 comprises 13 residues. Trimming removed 5 bases from V and 10 bases from J, with 14 bases in between. Germline V gene lookup returns CDR1 SGHVS and CDR2 FQNEAQ. CDR3 region: CASSLRTEGKLFF. Here the CDR3 DNA reads TGTGCCAGCAGCCTCCGGACTGAGGGAAAACTGTTTTTT.

This chain links TRBV30 with TRBJ2-3, with D possibly matching TRBD2 (5 bases). V lost 3 bases to trimming and J lost 2 bases, with 15 bases between them. Germline V lookup: CDR1 GTSNPN, CDR2 SVGIG (reference sequence). This CDR3 is 15 amino acids long. The CDR3 DNA reads TGTGCCTGGAGGGCCACGGTCGGGAACACAGATACGCAGTATTTT. This sequence encodes CAWRATVGNTDTQYF.

The CDR3 nucleotides read TGTGCCAGCAGCTCAGACCGGGACACATTGATCTCCTACGAGCAGTACTTC. Translated: CASSSDRDTLISYEQYF. This chain uses TRBV5-6 with TRBJ2-7; a possible D gene is TRBD1 (6 bases). CDR1 is SGHDT and CDR2 is YYEEEE in the germline V gene. Trimming removed 3 bases at V and 0 bases at J, with 19 bases between. The CDR3 has 17 residues.

In its sample, this clone was seen once. J is TRBJ2-1 and V is TRBV5-5; 9 positions agree with TRBD2. Trimming removed 4 bases from V and 7 bases from J; junction bases left unmatched: 9. The CDR3 runs to 15 residues. Germline CDR1 reads SGHKS; CDR2 reads YYEKEE (reference sequence). For the CDR3, the DNA is TGTGCCAGCAGCCCTTTAGCGGGAGTAGTGAATGAGCAGTTCTTC. Encoded protein: CASSPLAGVVNEQFF.

The chain is built from TRBV10-3 and TRBJ1-2; TRBD1 matches at 7 bases. CDR1 and CDR2 from the germline V gene are ENHRY and SYGVKD. The CDR3 runs 15 residues. The V gene end was trimmed by 3 bases and the J gene end by 5 bases; junction bases not matched to a gene: 9. The CDR3 sequence is CAISERGQSYYGYTF. CDR3 in DNA: TGTGCCATCAGTGAAAGGGGACAGAGCTATTATGGCTACACCTTC.

This chain joins TRBV7-9 and TRBJ1-1; 8 nucleotides match TRBD1. Germline CDR1 reads SEHNR; CDR2 reads FQNEAQ (reference sequence). Trimming cost V 5 bases and J 0 bases; bases outside gene matches: 2. This CDR3 spans 14 amino acids. This chain's CDR3 is CASSKTGVNTEAFF. CDR3 in DNA: TGTGCCAGCAGCAAGACAGGGGTGAACACTGAAGCTTTCTTT.